This TCR beta chain was documented in a study of siplizumab effects on memory and regulatory T cells. General observations from the study: Sequences below about 10^-5 frequency were poorly captured, limiting mapping of alloreactive clones. Alloreactive sequences traceable to unstimulated CD4+ memory cells were significantly reduced by siplizumab. Of the proliferating CD4+ or CD8+ clones, roughly 80-96% lacked a naive or memory phenotype that could be assigned.

As to this clone: Its antigen is unidentified. Other DNA sequences in the same sample also yield this CDR3.

Each sample had around 99,000 TCR templates assayed. Method: immunoSEQ multiplex PCR; TCRdb's copy keeps in-frame clones and lacks some. This sample has approximately 100,000 clones; 91% occur once, and the top ten carry just over 2.5%. Source material: CD4+ T cells sorted from blood. The source of this sequence is a human donor in good health. Some clones in this sample may be carry-over from other donors' samples.

For the CDR3, the DNA is TGTGCAAGTCGCTTATGGTGGACCAAAAACTATGGCTACACCTTT. Translated: CASRLWWTKNYGYTF. The chain couples TRBV12-2 to TRBJ1-2. TRBV12-2 is a pseudogene segment. This CDR3 is 15 amino acids long.